One sample yielded the 22 T cell receptor beta chains listed below, sequenced in a study of Graves' ophthalmopathy and Graves' hyperthyroidism. Beta-chain TCR CDR3 regions were amplified from RNA transcripts. First-round RT-PCR with HTBI primers preceded a second-round multiplex PCR. One entry per CDR3 protein results from TCRdb running MiXCR on the multiplex PCR reads. The table has 500,000 to 700,000 distinct CDR3 sequences, 20% to 25% seen once; the top ten hold approximately 6.5%. Material: peripheral blood. All receptors derive from a woman younger than 35 with stable Graves' hyperthyroidism. Some clones in this sample may be carry-over from other donors' samples.

This clonotype was detected many times. The chain combines TRBV2 with TRBJ2-7; 7 bases fit TRBD2. Trimming took 8 bases from V and 2 from J; bases not matched to a gene: 12. Germline V lookup: CDR1 SNHLY, CDR2 FYNNEI. The CDR3 spans 15 residues. The DNA for the CDR3 is TGTGCCAGCCACCGGCTTAGCGGGTCAACCTACGAGCAGTACTTC. Protein sequence: CASHRLSGSTYEQYF. The whole variable domain, filled in from reference TRBV2 and TRBJ2-7, reads EPEVTQTPSHQVTQMGQEVILRCVPISNHLYFYWYRQILGQKVEFLVSFYNNEISEKSEIFDDQFSVERPDGSNFTLKIRSTKLEDSAMYFCASHRLSGSTYEQYFGPGTRLTVT.

This clonotype was seen many times. The chain combines TRBV10-2 with TRBJ2-7, with TRBD2 as a possible D gene (6 bases). The length of the CDR3 is 16 residues. From germline, CDR1 is WSHSY and CDR2 SAAADI. V lost 3 bases to trimming and J lost 3 bases, with 18 bases between them. CDR3 sequence reads: CASSDRGRKEFYEQYF. The CDR3 nucleotides read TGCGCCAGCAGTGACCGGGGGAGGAAGGAATTCTACGAGCAGTACTTC.

This clonotype was seen repeatedly, ten times or more. The chain is built from TRBV16 and TRBJ1-1; a weak D match, TRBD1 (5 bases). There are 12 residues in the CDR3. The germline V gene encodes CDR1 KGHSY and CDR2 FQNENV. The germline V and J ends were trimmed by 5 bases and 8 bases, with 12 bases remaining between them. The CDR3 is CASSGYGAEAFF. CDR3 nucleotide sequence: TGTGCCAGCAGCGGCTATGGGGCGGAAGCTTTCTTT.

The chain recombines TRBV6-1 with TRBJ2-5; 9 positions agree with TRBD2. The V gene's germline CDR1 is MNHNS and CDR2 SASEGT. The CDR3 runs 15 residues. V lost 7 bases, J lost 6 bases, and 12 bases stayed unmatched. The CDR3 loop is CASNEISGGEKTQYF. The DNA of the CDR3 is TGTGCCAGCAATGAGATTAGCGGGGGAGAAAAGACCCAGTACTTC.

The J gene is TRBJ1-1, the V gene TRBV4-1, with a weak D call TRBD1 (6 bases). CDR1 is MGHRA, CDR2 YSYEKL, per germline. Between the trimmed V and J ends, which lost 5 bases and 6 bases, there was a span of 19 bases. The CDR3 is made up of 15 amino acids. CDR3 residues: CASSERPQGLPEAFF. The CDR3 DNA is TGCGCCAGCAGCGAACGCCCCCAGGGGCTCCCTGAAGCTTTCTTT.

This CDR3 is CASSPSDGNTIYF. CDR3 nucleotide sequence: TGTGCCAGCAGCCCGTCCGATGGAAACACCATATATTTT. This chain uses TRBV13 with TRBJ1-3; D gene uncertain. This CDR3 has 13 amino acids. Trimming removed 5 bases at V and 3 bases at J, with 8 bases between. Germline V gene sequence: CDR1 PRHDT, CDR2 FYEKMQ (reference sequence).

At least ten counts were recorded for this clonotype. The V call is TRBV13, the J call TRBJ1-1, with D maybe TRBD1 (5 bases). This CDR3 has 15 residues. V shed 5 bases and J shed 2 bases, with 15 bases lying between them. The germline CDR1 and CDR2 sequences are PRHDT and FYEKMQ (reference sequence). The CDR3 DNA sequence: TGTGCCAGCAGCCCAAAACGGACATCCAACACTGAAGCTTTCTTT. It is translated as CASSPKRTSNTEAFF.

The table lists this clonotype with many counts. The chain carries TRBV5-1 and TRBJ1-2, with D possibly matching TRBD1 (6 bases). This CDR3 is 15 amino acids long. Trimming stripped 1 base from V and 4 bases from J, with 14 bases between. CDR1 is SGHRS and CDR2 is YFSETQ in the germline V gene. The CDR3 reads CASSLLTGGGYGYTF. CDR3 nucleotides: TGCGCCAGCAGCTTGTTGACAGGAGGTGGCTATGGCTACACCTTC.

This clonotype has at least ten counts. The J gene is TRBJ1-5, the V gene TRBV28; D call uncertain. Germline CDR1 MDHEN, CDR2 SYDVKM. CDR3 length: 14 residues. V lost 7 bases and J lost 9, with 19 bases in between. The CDR3 loop is CASTDTSVGGPQHF. The CDR3 DNA follows: TGTGCCAGCACCGACACGTCCGTCGGCGGGCCCCAGCATTTT.

A word on this clonotype: Being one base from a much bigger clone, this may be a read error. The rearrangement links TRBV12-3 or TRBV12-4 to TRBJ2-5, with 8 bases aligning to TRBD1. The CDR3 covers 13 residues. CDR3 in DNA: TGTGACAGCAGTTTGACAGGGGAAGAGACCCAGTACTTC. Its protein is CDSSLTGEETQYF.

The genes are TRBV29-1 and TRBJ2-5, with D hard to call. Germline V CDR1 and CDR2: SQVTM, ANQGSEA. The CDR3 is made up of 11 amino acids. V lost 5 bases and J lost 5, with 9 bases in between. DNA for the CDR3: TGCAGCGTTAGACCTTTTGAGACCCAGTACTTC. This codes for CSVRPFETQYF.

The table lists this clonotype with many counts. The chain employs TRBV20-1 and TRBJ2-7; D ambiguous. Germline loops: CDR1 DFQATT, CDR2 SNEGSKA (reference sequence). V lost 3 bases and J 3 bases, leaving 12 bases between the germline ends. The CDR3 consists of 13 residues. The CDR3, as DNA: TGCAGTGCTAGGGGTAATCCGGGCTACGAGCAGTACTTC. Its protein product is CSARGNPGYEQYF.

There are a few counts of this clonotype. This sequence joins TRBV20-1 and TRBJ2-7; 11 nucleotides line up with TRBD2. The CDR3 length is 15 residues. Germline CDR1 reads DFQATT; CDR2 reads SNEGSKA (reference sequence). With V trimmed by 2 bases and J by 6 bases, 9 bases remained unmatched. CDR3 sequence: CSARWIAGGRVEQYF. As DNA, the CDR3 is TGCAGTGCTAGATGGATAGCGGGGGGGCGCGTCGAGCAGTACTTC.

This clonotype was detected ten times or more. The chain recombines TRBV14 with TRBJ2-7; 12 nucleotides line up with TRBD1. With 1 base clipped from V and 4 bases from J, the junction kept 14 bases outside the gene matches. CDR1 and CDR2 from the germline V gene are SGHDN and FVKESK. The CDR3 runs 19 residues. CDR3: CASSQGMRDRGRRIYEQYF. CDR3 nucleotide sequence: TGTGCCAGCAGCCAAGGGATGAGGGACAGGGGGCGGCGGATTTACGAGCAGTACTTC.

This clonotype showed up just a few times. The rearrangement links TRBV6-1 to TRBJ2-7; a weak D match, TRBD2 (5 bases). There are 12 residues in the CDR3. From germline, CDR1 is MNHNS and CDR2 SASEGT. V dropped 6 bases and J dropped 7 bases, with 13 bases sitting between them. This CDR3 is CASSQDSWEQYF. CDR3 nucleotides: TGTGCCAGCAGCCAGGACTCTTGGGAGCAGTACTTC.

This clonotype has only a few counts. CDR3 amino acids: CASSYPPRITEAFF. As DNA, the CDR3 is TGTGCCAGCAGTTACCCCCCTCGCATCACTGAAGCTTTCTTT. The J gene is TRBJ1-1, the V gene TRBV6-5; D ambiguous. The CDR3 totals 14 residues. With 2 bases removed from V and 4 bases from J, the gap between germline ends came to 11 bases. Per the germline V gene, CDR1 is MNHEY and CDR2 is SVGAGI.

The chain joins TRBV20-1 to TRBJ1-3; D perhaps matches TRBD1 (6 bases). V was shortened by 4 bases and J by 0 bases, with 10 bases between the two germline ends. Germline lookup yields CDR1 DFQATT and CDR2 SNEGSKA (reference sequence). The CDR3 runs to 14 residues. As DNA, the CDR3 is TGCAGTGCTACTGGGGACAACTCTGGAAACACCATATATTTT. It translates to CSATGDNSGNTIYF.

This clonotype was found a few times. This chain joins TRBV11-2 and TRBJ2-7; the match to TRBD2 covers 13 bases. J gave up 2 bases and V 5 bases, and 12 bases lay outside the gene matches. The CDR3 covers 18 residues. Germline lookup yields CDR1 SGHAT and CDR2 FQNNGV. CDR3 residues: CASSPLSGTSGIAYEQYF. CDR3 DNA sequence: TGTGCCAGCAGCCCCCTTTCTGGGACTAGCGGGATCGCCTACGAGCAGTACTTC.

There are many counts of this clonotype. The chain has TRBV20-1 and TRBJ1-2; possibly TRBD1 for D (6 bases). Germline V gene data show CDR1 as DFQATT and CDR2 as SNEGSKA (reference sequence). CDR3 length equals 13 residues. Trimming removed 3 bases at V and 6 bases at J, with 14 bases between. CDR3 nucleotides: TGCAGTGCTAGGGGGGCAGGGATTAATGGCTACACCTTC. Protein: CSARGAGINGYTF.

Many counts were recorded for this clonotype. The chain recombines TRBV12-3 or TRBV12-4 with TRBJ1-5, with 7 bases that match TRBD1. The CDR3 loop spans 16 amino acids. J lost 4 bases, V lost 6 bases, and 12 bases had no gene match. The CDR3 here is CASRKVGTVLNQPQHF. The CDR3 DNA follows: TGTGCCAGCAGAAAAGTCGGGACAGTCTTAAATCAGCCCCAGCATTTT.

The chain has TRBV27 and TRBJ1-3; D might be TRBD1 (6 bases). CDR1 and CDR2 (germline): MNHEY, SMNVEV (reference sequence). Trimming shortened V by 7 bases and J by 4 bases, and 11 bases separated the two germline ends. The CDR3 has 13 residues. This CDR3 is CASTAGQGNTIYF. Here the CDR3 DNA reads TGTGCCAGCACCGCCGGACAGGGAAACACCATATATTTT.

This clonotype was seen many times. V usage is TRBV6-2 or TRBV6-3 and J usage is TRBJ1-1; D is unclear. V was shortened by 8 bases and J by 9 bases, with 22 bases between the two germline ends. This CDR3 region has 14 residues. Germline V CDR1 and CDR2: MNHEY, SVGEGT. CDR3 bases: TGTGCCAGCTTGGATCAAAGGACCGCCTTGAAAGCTTTCTTT. The encoded protein is CASLDQRTALKAFF.